This TCR beta chain was found in a study of T-cell memory formation after mild COVID-19. For the study at large: TCR clustering was largely donor specific.

Regarding the study as a whole: CM and EM subsets held most contracting CD4+ clones; EMRA held CD8+ ones.

Constant-segment primers and 5'RACE yielded cDNA libraries for TCR alpha and TCR beta, each carrying sample barcodes and UMIs. TCRdb re-derived calls from the 5' RACE reads in MiXCR, one entry per CDR3 protein. The sample comprises some 350,000 distinct CDR3 sequences, about 16% of which are singletons, and about 20% rests with the top ten. In its sample, this clonotype was seen many times. Its antigen is currently unknown. From germline, CDR1 is SGHRS and CDR2 YFSETQ. The CDR3 sequence is 15 residues long. V was cut by 4 bases and J by 5 bases, with 16 bases left in between. The TCR comes from a man aged 18 to 30 who had mild COVID-19 (a few samples of this study predate the infection). Cell type and time point are not known. The rearrangement links TRBV5-1 to TRBJ2-1; D gene unclear. The sequenced material came from PBMCs or a T cell subset sorted from them (not recorded which). CDR3 amino acids: CASSAAPGLDNEQFF. The CDR3 nucleotides are TGCGCCAGCAGCGCGGCCCCAGGTTTAGACAATGAGCAGTTCTTC.